The entry below gives a single T cell receptor beta chain sequence along with its context. Its antigen is as yet unknown. V was clipped by 6 bases and J by 8 bases; unmatched bases: 9. This CDR3 has 14 residues. The germline CDR1 and CDR2 sequences are MGHDK and SYGVNS. This sample is part of a study of T cell repertoires in cytomegalovirus infection. Study overall: It was recently identified HLA-C-restricted and well-studied HLA-B-restricted CMV epitopes that the study used. CMV infection plus the matching HLA type was flagged by public TCR beta signatures.

General study findings and limits: Dominant in the ex vivo response were TCR beta clonotypes restricted by HLA-C and specific for CMV.

TCRdb reprocessed the reads with MiXCR, giving one entry per CDR3 protein. The data show roughly 700,000 distinct CDR3 sequences, with 30% to 40% seen just once and roughly 20% held by the top ten. The chain uses TRBV25-1 and TRBJ1-4, with TRBD1 matching 7 bases. Source: cultured PBMCs, taken from culture after CMV antigen stimulation. The receptor was isolated from a human donor in good health (CMV status not recorded). Some clones in this sample may be carry-over from other donors' samples. CDR3 region: CASRGTVSGEKLFF. The DNA for the CDR3 is TGTGCCAGCAGAGGGACAGTCTCGGGGGAAAAACTGTTTTTT.